This entry lists 19 T cell receptor beta chains sequenced from one sample in a study of lymphopenia after photon versus proton radiotherapy. Assay used: immunoSEQ multiplex PCR; TCRdb lists only in-frame clones, some missing. The table lists roughly 76,000 clones, just under 95% of them singletons. Sequencing used peripheral blood, obtained from a patient treated with photon-based radiotherapy. The receptors derive from a woman aged 40 to 49 with cholangiocarcinoma.

This clone appeared a single time. The J gene is TRBJ2-7, the V gene TRBV6-1, with TRBD2 identical over 15 bases. The CDR3 totals 15 residues. CDR1 and CDR2 from the germline V gene are MNHNS and SASEGT. Unmatched junction bases numbered 4, after V lost 6 bases and J lost 4 bases. The CDR3 DNA reads as TGTGCCAGCAGATCGGGACTAGCGGGAGGATACGAGCAGTACTTC. This translates into CASRSGLAGGYEQYF.

The V gene is TRBV27, the J gene TRBJ1-5; 9 bases match TRBD1. Germline values: CDR1 MNHEY, CDR2 SMNVEV (reference sequence). The CDR3 runs 16 residues. With 6 bases clipped from V and 6 bases from J, the junction kept 12 bases outside the gene matches. The CDR3 DNA reads as TGTGCCAGCAGGGTCACCGGACAGGGGCTGAGTCAGCCCCAGCATTTT. It translates to CASRVTGQGLSQPQHF.

The chain recombines TRBV30 with TRBJ1-1; D is possibly TRBD1 (5 bases). Between the trimmed V and J ends, which lost 2 bases and 3 bases, there was a span of 10 bases. Germline CDR1 GTSNPN, CDR2 SVGIG (reference sequence). CDR3 length equals 13 residues. The CDR3 sequence: CAWSPGKDTEAFF. The CDR3 DNA follows: TGTGCCTGGAGTCCAGGGAAGGACACTGAAGCTTTCTTT.

The chain uses TRBV11-1 and TRBJ1-1, with D possibly matching TRBD1 (6 bases). Trimming stripped 2 bases from V and 5 bases from J, with 12 bases between. The CDR3 has 14 amino acids. CDR1 is SGHAT, CDR2 FQDESV, per germline (reference sequence). The CDR3 sequence is CASSLSQGITEAFF. The CDR3 DNA sequence: TGTGCCAGCAGCTTATCACAGGGTATAACTGAAGCTTTCTTT.

The gene calls are TRBV2 and TRBJ2-7; D gene unclear. CDR3 length equals 14 residues. Germline values: CDR1 SNHLY, CDR2 FYNNEI. V was shortened by 4 bases and J by 1 base, with 11 bases between the two germline ends. The CDR3, as DNA: TGTGCCAGCAGTGTTGACGGGCCGTCCTACGAGCAGTACTTC. It specifies CASSVDGPSYEQYF.

CDR3 bases: TGTGCCAGCAACCAGCGGGAGGGCCGCGACGAGCAGTACTTC. Amino acid sequence: CASNQREGRDEQYF. The gene calls are TRBV2 and TRBJ2-7, with 10 bases identical to TRBD2. The CDR3 is 14 residues long. Germline CDR1 and CDR2: SNHLY and FYNNEI. J lost 5 bases, V lost 7 bases, and 8 bases had no gene match.

The chain joins TRBV14 to TRBJ2-7, with a weak D call TRBD1 (5 bases). Germline V gene lookup returns CDR1 SGHDN and CDR2 FVKESK. This CDR3 has 15 amino acids. V lost 1 base, J lost 5 bases, and 15 bases lay in between. The CDR3 nucleotides read TGTGCCAGCAGCCAAGGCCAGGGTCGGTGGCACGAGCAGTACTTC. Encoded protein: CASSQGQGRWHEQYF.

The V call is TRBV9, the J call TRBJ1-2; the D gene is possibly TRBD1 (6 bases). The CDR3 consists of 15 residues. In germline, CDR1 is SGDLS, CDR2 YYNGEE. V lost 4 bases and J 8 bases, leaving 21 bases between the germline ends. The CDR3 DNA follows: TGTGCCAGCAGCACTTCCCCTCAGGACAGCGAAGGCTACACCTTC. Protein: CASSTSPQDSEGYTF.

The V gene is TRBV9, the J gene TRBJ2-5, with TRBD2 as a possible D gene (5 bases). The CDR3 has 14 residues. V shed 0 bases and J shed 4 bases, with 10 bases lying between them. CDR1 is SGDLS, CDR2 YYNGEE, per germline. This CDR3 reads CASSVGRGRETQYF. The CDR3 DNA follows: TGTGCCAGCAGCGTAGGTCGGGGTAGAGAGACCCAGTACTTC.

The chain carries TRBV6-5 and TRBJ1-1; D is ambiguous. Germline CDR1 reads MNHEY; CDR2 reads SVGAGI. The CDR3 totals 12 residues. V was clipped by 2 bases and J by 7 bases, with 8 bases between them. CDR3 in amino acids: CASSYGDGEAFF. The CDR3 DNA reads as TGTGCCAGCAGTTACGGTGACGGTGAAGCTTTCTTT.

The rearrangement uses TRBV7-9 and TRBJ2-7; tentative D call: TRBD2 (6 bases). Germline assignment: CDR1 SEHNR and CDR2 FQNEAQ (reference sequence). The V end lost 2 bases, the J end lost 2 bases, and 13 bases lay between the germline ends. This CDR3 has 15 residues. CDR3 coding DNA: TGTGCCAGCAGCTTATTCCCCGGGAGTACCTACGAGCAGTACTTC. Translation: CASSLFPGSTYEQYF.

The chain couples TRBV9 to TRBJ2-7; no definite D call. CDR1 SGDLS and CDR2 YYNGEE come from the germline V gene. The V end was cut by 0 bases, the J end by 0 bases, with 7 bases between. The CDR3 is made up of 14 amino acids. The CDR3 coding sequence is TGTGCCAGCAGCGTAGGTGTGGGCTCCTACGAGCAGTACTTC. This gives the protein CASSVGVGSYEQYF.

This sequence joins TRBV7-9 and TRBJ1-1, with TRBD1 as a possible D gene (6 bases). V dropped 2 bases and J dropped 1 base, with 14 bases sitting between them. The CDR3 runs 16 residues. Germline lookup yields CDR1 SEHNR and CDR2 FQNEAQ (reference sequence). The CDR3, as DNA: TGTGCCAGCAGCTTATCCAGGGACACCTCGAACACTGAAGCTTTCTTT. It specifies CASSLSRDTSNTEAFF.

This clone has just one count. V usage is TRBV30 and J usage is TRBJ1-1; D perhaps matches TRBD1 (5 bases). The V end was cut by 0 bases, the J end by 1 base, with 12 bases between. CDR3 length equals 15 residues. Germline CDR1 and CDR2: GTSNPN and SVGIG (reference sequence). The CDR3 protein is CAWSVLKGPNTEAFF. CDR3 DNA: TGTGCCTGGAGTGTACTGAAGGGACCGAACACTGAAGCTTTCTTT.

The J gene is TRBJ2-7, the V gene TRBV28; D gene uncertain. Trimming shortened V by 2 bases and J by 2 bases, and 7 bases separated the two germline ends. The CDR3 covers 13 residues. Germline CDR1 is MDHEN and CDR2 is SYDVKM. The CDR3 is CASSLRSPYEQYF. The CDR3 DNA reads TGTGCCAGCAGTTTAAGGTCCCCCTACGAGCAGTACTTC.

V gene TRBV4-2 combines with J gene TRBJ2-1, with 7 bases lining up with TRBD2. Trimming cost V 0 bases and J 6 bases; bases outside gene matches: 8. The CDR3 spans 16 residues. CDR1 is LGHNA, CDR2 YNFKEQ, per germline. CDR3 sequence reads: CASSQEDAGVVNEQFF. The CDR3 DNA reads TGTGCCAGCAGCCAAGAAGACGCGGGAGTGGTCAATGAGCAGTTCTTC.

The chain joins TRBV28 to TRBJ2-7, with 7 bases matching TRBD2. This CDR3 is built from 16 residues. V was clipped by 5 bases and J by 3 bases; unmatched bases: 13. Germline V CDR1 and CDR2: MDHEN, SYDVKM. The CDR3 DNA reads as TGTGCCAGCAGTCTCCCCAAGGGCGGGAGCGGCTACGAGCAGTACTTC. It encodes CASSLPKGGSGYEQYF.

This chain connects TRBV27 to TRBJ2-5, with D hard to call. The last part of the DNA fits TRBJ2-7 better; the J call may be wrong. CDR1 is MNHEY, CDR2 SMNVEV, per germline (reference sequence). The length of the CDR3 is 15 residues. CDR3 DNA: TGTGCCAGCAGTTTATCTCGCGGCGCCCTCTACGAGCAGTACTTC. Translated, it gives CASSLSRGALYEQYF.

V usage is TRBV2 and J usage is TRBJ2-7; D may be TRBD2 (6 bases). The CDR3 runs to 13 residues. Between the trimmed V and J ends, which lost 7 bases and 9 bases, there was a span of 19 bases. The germline V gene encodes CDR1 SNHLY and CDR2 FYNNEI. The chain's CDR3 is CASTLTRGSGQYF. In DNA, the CDR3 is TGTGCCAGCACCCTCACCCGGGGGTCTGGGCAGTACTTC.